This TCR beta chain stems from a study of tumor and adjacent non-tumor tissue in lung cancer. Looking at the study overall: On average, productive TCRbeta reads reached about 4.17 million per sample. Study conclusions and caveats: Significantly higher TCR diversity was found in tumor than normal lung.

No cell sorting was done before RNA was extracted from the tissue. The library came from three nested PCR rounds adapted from ARM-PCR protocols. One entry per CDR3 protein results from TCRdb running MiXCR on the multiplex PCR reads. This repertoire shows some 99,000 distinct CDR3 sequences, 75% found once; its top ten account for 37%. This CDR3 has 13 residues. Per the germline V gene, CDR1 is SGHAT and CDR2 is FQNNGV. To note about this clonotype: Antigen unknown. One end of the junction fails to match germline, which may point to a read error.

The sequenced material came from lung tumor tissue. The rearrangement links TRBV11-2 to TRBJ2-2; a weak D match, TRBD2 (5 bases). This TCR was recovered from an older woman with non-small cell lung cancer. The CDR3 sequence is CASSFFQTGELSF. CDR3 coding DNA: TGTGCCAGCAGCTTTTTCCAGACCGGGGAACTGTCTTTT.